This T cell receptor (beta chain) was retrieved from a study of cytomegalovirus exposure and HLA in healthy donors. The PCR used 60 Vbeta and 13 Jbeta primers. TCRdb keeps only in-frame clones here, not all; method: immunoSEQ multiplex PCR. The repertoire holds more than 130,000 clones, with 78% as singletons. Trimming left V 3 bases short and J 2 bases short, with 10 bases between. The germline gives CDR1 LNHDA, CDR2 SQIVND (reference sequence). The CDR3 sequence is 14 residues long. Points from the study as a whole: TCR sequences were mostly rare, though some public TCRs occurred in many donors.

In regard to this clone: Antigen specificity is unknown.

The source is a male donor in good health and CMV-seronegative. Sequenced sample: PBMCs. This chain uses TRBV19 with TRBJ1-1; no reliable D call. The CDR3 nucleotides read TGTGCCAGTAGTATTACCGGGGTTAACACTGAAGCTTTCTTT. This sequence encodes CASSITGVNTEAFF.